Below are 27 T cell receptor beta chains sequenced from a single sample in a study of cytomegalovirus exposure and HLA in healthy donors (dated by TCRdb to the late 2010s). The method behind the library was the immunoSEQ multiplex PCR assay. For the multiplex PCR, a mixture combining 60 forward primers for TCR Vbeta segments and 13 reverse primers for TCR Jbeta segments was used. TCRdb mirrors the immuneACCESS table, restricted to in-frame sequences. Some clones are absent from its copies; in checked studies, under half trace to an unresolved V gene, and the reason for the others is unknown. The sample table holds around 100,000 clones, of which under 80% were seen once. The top ten clonotypes cover under 13% of the sample. The sample consisted of PBMCs. The receptors here all came from a woman between 18 and 30 years old in good health and CMV-seropositive.

This clone showed up just once. This chain connects TRBV11-2 to TRBJ2-1; TRBD2 matches 8 bases. Germline V gene data show CDR1 as SGHAT and CDR2 as FQNNGV. This CDR3 region has 14 residues. V lost 5 bases to trimming and J lost 6 bases; unmatched junction nucleotides: 6. CDR3 residues: CASSATGGGNEQFF. CDR3 coding DNA: TGTGCCAGCAGCGCGACGGGGGGGGGCAATGAGCAGTTCTTC.

The chain couples TRBV2 to TRBJ2-1; the D gene is possibly TRBD1 (6 bases). The germline V gene encodes CDR1 SNHLY and CDR2 FYNNEI. Trimming cost V 3 bases and J 10 bases, with 19 bases left between them. The CDR3 loop spans 15 amino acids. The CDR3 is CASSETFQAGAEQFF. For the CDR3, the DNA is TGTGCCAGCAGTGAGACTTTCCAGGCAGGGGCCGAGCAGTTCTTC.

The rearrangement uses TRBV27 and TRBJ2-1; 8 nucleotides align to TRBD2. Germline loops: CDR1 MNHEY, CDR2 SMNVEV (reference sequence). V gave up 7 bases and J gave up 8 bases; unmatched junction bases: 7. The CDR3 is made up of 13 amino acids. CDR3 sequence (DNA): TGTGCCAGCAAAGCGGGGGACCGATATGAGCAGTTCTTC. This sequence encodes CASKAGDRYEQFF.

This rearrangement joins TRBV5-1 to TRBJ2-5; D is unclear. The end of the DNA fits TRBJ2-7 better, so the J call may be wrong. The CDR3 runs to 17 residues. Germline V gene lookup returns CDR1 SGHRS and CDR2 YFSETQ. DNA of the CDR3: TGCGCCAGCAGGGAAATGTCGGGTCGCAGCGCAGTCTACGAGCAGTACTTC. Translating it yields CASREMSGRSAVYEQYF.

The rearrangement joins TRBV5-5 to TRBJ2-7; no reliable D call. CDR1 is SGHKS and CDR2 is YYEKEE in the germline V gene (reference sequence). CDR3 length equals 13 residues. Deletions cut 0 bases from V and 3 bases from J, with 7 bases between. The CDR3 loop reads CASSLGQDYEQYF. The CDR3 nucleotides read TGTGCCAGCAGCTTGGGGCAGGACTACGAGCAGTACTTC.

The rearrangement joins TRBV13 to TRBJ2-5; the D gene is possibly TRBD2 (6 bases). This CDR3 has 16 residues. Trimming left V 5 bases short and J 9 bases short, with 25 bases between. Germline V gene sequence: CDR1 PRHDT, CDR2 FYEKMQ (reference sequence). The CDR3 protein is CASSPTGSGTLFAQYF. The DNA for the CDR3 is TGTGCCAGCAGCCCCACAGGATCGGGGACTTTATTCGCCCAGTACTTC.

The V and J genes are TRBV19 and TRBJ1-5; 7 bases match TRBD1. V trimming: 6 bases; J trimming: 8 bases; junction bases outside the gene matches: 7. CDR1 LNHDA and CDR2 SQIVND come from the germline V gene (reference sequence). This CDR3 spans 13 amino acids. In DNA form, the CDR3 reads TGTGCCAGTAGGGGACAGCCCGCGGAGCCCCAGCATTTT. Amino acid sequence: CASRGQPAEPQHF.

The CDR3 loop is CASRVLPGSATGELFF. The CDR3 DNA reads TGTGCCAGTAGAGTACTCCCAGGGTCGGCCACCGGGGAGCTGTTTTTT. The chain links TRBV19 to TRBJ2-2; tentatively, D is TRBD1 (5 bases). The V gene lost 6 bases and the J gene lost 4 bases, with 18 bases spanning the gap. This CDR3 is built from 16 residues. Per germline, CDR1 LNHDA and CDR2 SQIVND (reference sequence).

This clone was detected once. This chain joins TRBV6-1 and TRBJ2-3, with D perhaps matching TRBD2 (5 bases). Trimming removed 6 bases at V and 0 bases at J, with 13 bases between. The V gene's germline CDR1 is MNHNS and CDR2 SASEGT. The CDR3 loop spans 15 amino acids. CDR3 in DNA: TGTGCCAGCAGCCCCCTAGCAGCTAGCACAGATACGCAGTATTTT. Its protein is CASSPLAASTDTQYF.

This clone turned up a few times. The chain couples TRBV7-9 to TRBJ1-5; D is unclear. The ends were cut back, 4 bases at V and 0 bases at J, with 10 bases in the middle. Germline CDR1 reads SEHNR; CDR2 reads FQNEAQ (reference sequence). This CDR3 contains 15 residues. CDR3 sequence: CASSSDMSSNQPQHF. The CDR3 DNA reads TGTGCCAGCAGCTCCGACATGAGTAGCAATCAGCCCCAGCATTTT.

V usage is TRBV9 and J usage is TRBJ2-3, with a tentative D call TRBD1 (5 bases). CDR1 and CDR2 from the germline V gene are SGDLS and YYNGEE. Deletions cut 2 bases from V and 3 bases from J, with 10 bases between. This CDR3 has 14 residues. In DNA, the CDR3 is TGTGCCAGCAGCGTCGCAGGGAATACAGATACGCAGTATTTT. Its translation: CASSVAGNTDTQYF.

This clone has more than one count but fewer than ten. The CDR3 region is CASRSSGANTGELFF. CDR3 DNA: TGTGCCAGCAGAAGTAGCGGGGCCAACACCGGGGAGCTGTTTTTT. This chain connects TRBV9 to TRBJ2-2; 8 nucleotides match TRBD2. The CDR3 contains 15 residues. V lost 5 bases and J lost 2; bases outside the gene matches: 5. Germline CDR1 SGDLS, CDR2 YYNGEE.

CDR3: CASSLVVTGSNTGELFF. In DNA form, the CDR3 reads TGTGCCAGCAGCTTAGTCGTGACGGGGTCGAACACCGGGGAGCTGTTTTTT. This chain joins TRBV11-3 and TRBJ2-2; possible D gene TRBD2, 5 bases. CDR1 is SGHNT and CDR2 is YENEEA in the germline V gene. The V end was cut by 1 base, the J end by 0 bases, with 12 bases between. The CDR3 contains 17 residues.

The chain is built from TRBV5-4 and TRBJ2-3; D perhaps matches TRBD1 (5 bases). The CDR3 length is 13 residues. V was clipped by 0 bases and J by 3 bases, with 5 bases between them. Germline lookup yields CDR1 SGHNT and CDR2 YYREEE (reference sequence). The CDR3 nucleotides read TGTGCCAGCAGCTTGGAGGGGACAGATACGCAGTATTTT. Residues: CASSLEGTDTQYF.

The chain recombines TRBV7-9 with TRBJ1-2; TRBD1 aligns across 8 bases. CDR1 SEHNR and CDR2 FQNEAQ come from the germline V gene (reference sequence). V gave up 7 bases and J gave up 8 bases; unmatched junction bases: 15. There are 15 residues in the CDR3. CDR3 sequence: CASIQRGQGAWGYTF. CDR3 DNA sequence: TGTGCCAGCATCCAAAGGGGCCAGGGGGCTTGGGGCTACACCTTC.

V usage is TRBV6-1 and J usage is TRBJ1-4; D gene ambiguous. Germline CDR1 and CDR2: MNHNS and SASEGT. This CDR3 contains 15 residues. Trimming stripped 3 bases from V and 5 bases from J, with 13 bases between. The CDR3 sequence is CASSETHGFNEKLFF. CDR3 nucleotide sequence: TGTGCCAGCAGTGAGACACACGGATTCAATGAAAAACTGTTTTTT.

V gene TRBV5-6 combines with J gene TRBJ2-7, with D tentatively TRBD1 (6 bases). Trimming pared 5 bases from V and 2 bases from J, leaving 17 bases between. The CDR3 is made up of 15 amino acids. Looked up from germline, CDR1 is SGHDT and CDR2 is YYEEEE. CDR3 DNA: TGTGCCAGCAGTTCGCCCGCCAGGGGTGCCTACGAGCAGTACTTC. It yields the protein CASSSPARGAYEQYF.

The chain combines TRBV13 with TRBJ1-4, with a weak D call TRBD1 (5 bases). Germline-derived CDR1 and CDR2 are PRHDT and FYEKMQ (reference sequence). The CDR3 extends over 14 amino acids. Trimming shortened V by 7 bases and J by 8 bases, and 17 bases separated the two germline ends. Here the CDR3 reads CASTFGGGEEKLFF. The CDR3 coding sequence is TGTGCCAGCACTTTCGGGGGAGGTGAGGAAAAACTGTTTTTT.

The chain couples TRBV5-5 to TRBJ2-1, with D possibly matching TRBD1 (5 bases). Trimming took off 4 bases at V and 8 bases at J, with 19 bases between the two ends. The germline gives CDR1 SGHKS, CDR2 YYEKEE (reference sequence). The CDR3 totals 15 residues. This chain's CDR3 is CASSRVPGSGDEQFF. In DNA form, the CDR3 reads TGTGCCAGCAGCCGAGTGCCAGGGTCTGGGGATGAGCAGTTCTTC. The full variable domain, with the rest looked up from reference TRBV5-5 and TRBJ2-1, is DAGVTQSPTHLIKTRGQQVTLRCSPISGHKSVSWYQQVLGQGPQFIFQYYEKEERGRGNFPDRFSARQFPNYSSELNVNALLLGDSALYLCASSRVPGSGDEQFFGPGTRLTVL.

This chain uses TRBV5-1 with TRBJ2-3, with D possibly being TRBD1 (5 bases). Germline V gives CDR1 SGHRS, CDR2 YFSETQ. The CDR3 extends over 14 amino acids. Trimming stripped 4 bases from V and 3 bases from J, with 12 bases between. The CDR3 region has the DNA TGCGCCAGCAGCGAAGCCCAGGGAACAGATACGCAGTATTTT. It specifies CASSEAQGTDTQYF.

The rearrangement joins TRBV18 to TRBJ2-2; D gene uncertain. Per germline, CDR1 KGHSH and CDR2 LQKENI. Deletions cut 3 bases from V and 5 bases from J, with 10 bases between. The CDR3 is made up of 14 amino acids. CDR3 sequence (DNA): TGTGCCAGCTCACCCCCTACTCGGACCGGGGAGCTGTTTTTT. Translating gives CASSPPTRTGELFF.

This rearrangement joins TRBV27 to TRBJ1-4; 9 bases match TRBD1. Germline CDR1 MNHEY, CDR2 SMNVEV (reference sequence). CDR3 length equals 16 residues. The J segment lost 5 bases and the V segment lost 5 bases, leaving 9 bases of the junction unmatched. CDR3: CASSTSPTGGNEKLFF. The CDR3 DNA reads as TGTGCCAGCAGTACATCTCCGACAGGGGGAAATGAAAAACTGTTTTTT.

The chain is built from TRBV4-3 and TRBJ2-7; D might be TRBD2 (6 bases). The CDR3 is 15 residues long. Trimming took 4 bases from V and 3 from J, leaving 16 bases between them. CDR1 and CDR2 (germline): LGHNA, YSLEER. Here the CDR3 reads CASSRGTAGVYEQYF. For the CDR3, the DNA is TGCGCCAGCAGCCGGGGGACTGCTGGAGTCTACGAGCAGTACTTC.

The chain uses TRBV2 and TRBJ2-6; D gene ambiguous. The V and J ends lost 6 bases and 4 bases respectively, with 13 bases between them. This CDR3 has 15 amino acids. Germline V gene lookup returns CDR1 SNHLY and CDR2 FYNNEI. CDR3 DNA: TGTGCCAGCAGGCAGGCCCCCTCGGGGGCCAACGTCCTGACTTTC. Translation: CASRQAPSGANVLTF.

This clone was seen more than once but under ten times. The CDR3 sequence: CASSVGLEGGTQYF. The CDR3 nucleotides read TGTGCCAGCAGCGTAGGGCTAGAAGGAGGTACGCAGTATTTT. The rearrangement uses TRBV9 and TRBJ2-3; perhaps TRBD2 as D (5 bases). Trimming cost V 0 bases and J 8 bases, with 13 bases left between them. The CDR3 contains 14 residues. Germline V lookup: CDR1 SGDLS, CDR2 YYNGEE.

V gene TRBV4-2 combines with J gene TRBJ2-7; D is possibly TRBD1 (5 bases). Trimming took off 3 bases at V and 2 bases at J, with 17 bases between the two ends. CDR1 is LGHNA and CDR2 is YNFKEQ in the germline V gene. The CDR3 totals 16 residues. CDR3 nucleotide sequence: TGTGCCAGCAGCCAGCTAGATACAGGATTAGCCTACGAGCAGTACTTC. Translating gives CASSQLDTGLAYEQYF.

CDR3 nucleotide sequence: TGTGCCAGCAGCCCCCAAACCGGTATTGAAGCTTTCTTT. Translating it yields CASSPQTGIEAFF. The chain combines TRBV5-6 with TRBJ1-1; D remains unclear. V lost 4 bases to trimming and J lost 7 bases, with 14 bases between them. The CDR3 length is 13 residues. Germline CDR1 SGHDT, CDR2 YYEEEE. Filled out from reference TRBV5-6 and TRBJ1-1, the complete variable domain reads DAGVTQSPTHLIKTRGQQVTLRCSPKSGHDTVSWYQQALGQGPQFIFQYYEEEERQRGNFPDRFSGHQFPNYSSELNVNALLLGDSALYLCASSPQTGIEAFFGQGTRLTVV.